This is a list of T cell receptor beta chains from one sample in a study of T cell repertoires in cytomegalovirus infection. Antigens for these TCRs are unknown. TCRdb ran MiXCR on the reads and lists one entry per CDR3 protein. Found here are about 360,000 distinct CDR3 sequences, roughly a third of them singletons; the top ten hold approximately 13%. Here the sequenced sample was cultured PBMCs, taken from culture after CMV antigen stimulation. The receptor set was obtained from a human donor in good health (CMV status not recorded). Some clones in this sample may be carry-over from other donors' samples. Both conserved end residues are part of each CDR3. D genes are given only for firm matches. The size of a clone is reported for some rows only, either as once, few or many, or as a class for expanded clones.

length | J | D | size | V | DNA | CDR3
11 | TRBJ2-3 | . | . | TRBV7-6 | TGTGCATTAACAGGGACAGATACGCAGTATTTT | CALTGTDTQYF
15 | TRBJ2-3 | . | . | TRBV24-1 | TGTGCCACCAGTGATTGGAGCAGGGCGACAGATACGCAGTATTTT | CATSDWSRATDTQYF
15 | TRBJ2-2 | . | few | TRBV7-2 | TGTGCCAGCAGCTTAGAAAGGGTCAACACCGGGGAGCTGTTTTTT | CASSLERVNTGELFF
14 | TRBJ2-7 | . | . | TRBV5-3 | TGTGCCAGCAGCCCCTCGGCGGCCGACTACGAGCAGTACTTC | CASSPSAADYEQYF
17 | TRBJ2-2 | . | . | TRBV6-5 | TGTGCCAGCAGTTACTTGACCGGGACGCAGAACACCGGGGAGCTGTTTTTT | CASSYLTGTQNTGELFF
19 | TRBJ2-2 | . | few | TRBV4-3 | TGCGCCAGCAGCCAAGCCCCCGTAGGGAGCCGCGCGAACACCGGGGAGCTGTTTTTT | CASSQAPVGSRANTGELFF
16 | TRBJ2-3 | TRBD1 | few | TRBV6-6 | TGTGCCAGCAGAGGAACAGGGGGCTCATTCACAGATACGCAGTATTTT | CASRGTGGSFTDTQYF
16 | TRBJ1-2 | . | . | TRBV7-6 | TGTGCCAGCAGCTTCGATAGAAGGGAGGTTAACTATGGCTACACCTTC | CASSFDRREVNYGYTF
15 | TRBJ1-1 | . | few | TRBV7-2 | TGTGCCAGCAGCCACTTGGACAGAATGAACACTGAAGCTTTCTTT | CASSHLDRMNTEAFF
12 | TRBJ2-7 | . | . | TRBV12-3/TRBV12-4 | TGTGCCAGCAGTTTCGACAGCTACGAGCAGTACTTC | CASSFDSYEQYF
14 | TRBJ1-6 | . | once | TRBV19 | TGTGCCAGTAGTCCCACCTTTATCGATTCACCCCTCCACTTT | CASSPTFIDSPLHF
13 | TRBJ1-5 | . | once | TRBV4-1 | TGCGCCAGCAGCCAAGTAGGGAGTGAGCCCCAGCATTTT | CASSQVGSEPQHF
14 | TRBJ2-5 | . | few | TRBV12-3/TRBV12-4 | TGTGCCAGCAGTTTCGGGGGAGCGAGAGAGACCCAGTACTTC | CASSFGGARETQYF
14 | TRBJ2-7 | . | . | TRBV7-9 | TGTGCCAGCAGCTCCCGACAGGAAACCTACGAGCAGTACTTC | CASSSRQETYEQYF
16 | TRBJ2-2 | TRBD2 | few | TRBV7-6 | TGTGCCAGCAGCGACCTCCTAGCGGGGGACACCGGGGAGCTGTTTTTT | CASSDLLAGDTGELFF
15 | TRBJ2-3 | . | once | TRBV12-3/TRBV12-4 | TGTGCCAGCAGTTTCGAGGGACAACACACAGATACGCAGTATTTT | CASSFEGQHTDTQYF